The clone carrying this T cell receptor beta chain was counted at least ten times. What it recognizes is unknown. Unique molecular identifiers were in the cDNA, with template-switch universal primer binding. TCRdb independently ran MiXCR on the 5' RACE reads; one entry per CDR3 protein. Here the sample spans roughly 750,000 distinct CDR3 sequences, 21% being singletons. This sample was taken from a study of identical twins. Notes on the study in general: The degree of excess twin sharing was weaker in beta out-of-frame sequences. Analyses based on zero insertions could be partly confounded by invariant MAIT and iNKT cells. For out-of-frame alpha sequences shared by twins, low generation probability was in excess.

This CDR3 has 11 residues. V was pared by 7 bases and J by 5 bases, with 11 bases between. Germline CDR1 DFQATT, CDR2 SNEGSKA (reference sequence). This same sample was also part of a study on T cells expressing NK-cell markers.

The receptor was isolated from a woman between 18 and 29 years old in good health. The V and J genes are TRBV20-1 and TRBJ1-2; D gene uncertain. Material for sequencing was PBMCs. DNA of the CDR3: TGCAGTGTCCAACAGCGGTATGGCTACACCTTC. It encodes CSVQQRYGYTF.